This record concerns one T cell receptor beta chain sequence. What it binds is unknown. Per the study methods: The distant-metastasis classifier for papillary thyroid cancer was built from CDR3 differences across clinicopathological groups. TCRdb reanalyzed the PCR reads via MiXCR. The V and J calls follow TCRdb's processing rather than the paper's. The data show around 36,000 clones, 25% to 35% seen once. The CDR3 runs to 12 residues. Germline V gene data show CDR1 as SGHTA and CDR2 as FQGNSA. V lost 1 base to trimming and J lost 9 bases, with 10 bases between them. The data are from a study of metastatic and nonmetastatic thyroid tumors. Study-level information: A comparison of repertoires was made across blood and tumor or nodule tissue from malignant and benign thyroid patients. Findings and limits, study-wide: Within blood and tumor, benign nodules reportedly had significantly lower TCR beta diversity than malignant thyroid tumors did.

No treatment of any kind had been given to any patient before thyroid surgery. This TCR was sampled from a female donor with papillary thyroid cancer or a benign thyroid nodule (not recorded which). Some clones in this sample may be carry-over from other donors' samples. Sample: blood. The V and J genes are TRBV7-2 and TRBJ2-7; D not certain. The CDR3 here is CASSLGGSRQYF. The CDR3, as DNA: TGTGCCAGCAGCTTAGGCGGTAGCCGGCAGTACTTC.